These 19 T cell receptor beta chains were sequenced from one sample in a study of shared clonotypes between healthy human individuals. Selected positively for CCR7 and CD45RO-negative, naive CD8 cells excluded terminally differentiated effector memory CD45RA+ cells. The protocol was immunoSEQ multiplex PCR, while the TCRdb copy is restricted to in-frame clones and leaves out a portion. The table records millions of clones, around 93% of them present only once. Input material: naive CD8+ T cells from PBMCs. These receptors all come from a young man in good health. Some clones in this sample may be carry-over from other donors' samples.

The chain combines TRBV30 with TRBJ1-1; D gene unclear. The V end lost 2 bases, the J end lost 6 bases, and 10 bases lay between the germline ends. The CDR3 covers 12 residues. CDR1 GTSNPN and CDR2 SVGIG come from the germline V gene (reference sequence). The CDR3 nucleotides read TGTGCCTGGAGTCGCGGAGGACCTGAAGCTTTCTTT. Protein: CAWSRGGPEAFF.

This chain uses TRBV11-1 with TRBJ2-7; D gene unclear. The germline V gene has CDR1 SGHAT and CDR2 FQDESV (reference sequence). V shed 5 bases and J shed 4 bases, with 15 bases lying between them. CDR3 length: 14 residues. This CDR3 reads CASSLFPPEYEQYF. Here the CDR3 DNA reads TGTGCCAGCAGCCTGTTCCCCCCCGAGTACGAGCAGTACTTC.

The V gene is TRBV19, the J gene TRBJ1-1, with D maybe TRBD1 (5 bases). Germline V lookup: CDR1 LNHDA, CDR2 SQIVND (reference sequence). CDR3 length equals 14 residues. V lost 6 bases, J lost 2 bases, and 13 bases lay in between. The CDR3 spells CASRGAQSNTEAFF. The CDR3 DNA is TGTGCCAGTAGAGGGGCACAAAGTAACACTGAAGCTTTCTTT.

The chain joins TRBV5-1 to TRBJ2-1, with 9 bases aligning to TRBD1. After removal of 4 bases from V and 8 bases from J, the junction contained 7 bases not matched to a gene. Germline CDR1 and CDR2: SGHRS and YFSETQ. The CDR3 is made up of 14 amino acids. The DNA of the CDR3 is TGCGCCAGCAGCCCAGGGACAGGGTGGGATGAGCAGTTCTTC. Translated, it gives CASSPGTGWDEQFF.

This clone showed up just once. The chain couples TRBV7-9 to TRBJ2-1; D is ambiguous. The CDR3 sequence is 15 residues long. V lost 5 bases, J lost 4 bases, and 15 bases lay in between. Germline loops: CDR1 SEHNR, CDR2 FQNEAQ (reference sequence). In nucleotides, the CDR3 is TGTGCCAGCAGCCATACCATCGAGGCGTACAATGAGCAGTTCTTC. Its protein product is CASSHTIEAYNEQFF.

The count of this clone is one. The CDR3 sequence is CASSLGPGQGSGYEQYF. Written as DNA, the CDR3 is TGCGCCAGCAGCTTGGGGCCGGGACAGGGGTCCGGCTACGAGCAGTACTTC. The chain uses TRBV5-1 and TRBJ2-7; 10 nucleotides agree with TRBD1. The CDR3 is 17 amino acids. Germline CDR1 reads SGHRS; CDR2 reads YFSETQ. J gave up 3 bases and V 0 bases, and 9 bases lay outside the gene matches.

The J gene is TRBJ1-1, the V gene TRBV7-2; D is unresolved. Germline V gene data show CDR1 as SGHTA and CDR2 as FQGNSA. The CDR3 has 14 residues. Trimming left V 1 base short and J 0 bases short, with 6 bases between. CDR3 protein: CASSLGPLNTEAFF. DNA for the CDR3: TGTGCCAGCAGCTTAGGGCCCCTGAACACTGAAGCTTTCTTT.

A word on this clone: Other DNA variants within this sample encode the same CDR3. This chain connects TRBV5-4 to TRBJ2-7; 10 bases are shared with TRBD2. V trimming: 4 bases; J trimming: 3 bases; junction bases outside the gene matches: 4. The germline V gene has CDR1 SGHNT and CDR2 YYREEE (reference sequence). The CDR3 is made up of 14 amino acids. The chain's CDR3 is CASSLGLADYEQYF. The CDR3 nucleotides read TGTGCCAGCAGCCTAGGACTAGCGGACTACGAGCAGTACTTC.

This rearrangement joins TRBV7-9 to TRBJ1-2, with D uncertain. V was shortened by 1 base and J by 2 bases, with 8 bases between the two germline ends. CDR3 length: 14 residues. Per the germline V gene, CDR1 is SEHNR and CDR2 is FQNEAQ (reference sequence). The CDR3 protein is CASSLVVENYGYTF. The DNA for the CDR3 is TGTGCCAGCAGCTTAGTAGTCGAGAACTATGGCTACACCTTC.

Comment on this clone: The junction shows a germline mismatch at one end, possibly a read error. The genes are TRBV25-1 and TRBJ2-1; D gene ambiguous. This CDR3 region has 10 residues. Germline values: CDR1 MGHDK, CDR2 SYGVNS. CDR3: CASREYEQFF. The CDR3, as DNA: TGTGCCAGCAGAGAATATGAGCAGTTCTTC.

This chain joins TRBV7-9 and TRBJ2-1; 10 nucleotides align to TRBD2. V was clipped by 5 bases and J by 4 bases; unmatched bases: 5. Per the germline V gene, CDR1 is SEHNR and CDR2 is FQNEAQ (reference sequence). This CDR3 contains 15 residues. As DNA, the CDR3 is TGTGCCAGCAGCAAAGCGGGAGGGCGTTACAATGAGCAGTTCTTC. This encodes CASSKAGGRYNEQFF.

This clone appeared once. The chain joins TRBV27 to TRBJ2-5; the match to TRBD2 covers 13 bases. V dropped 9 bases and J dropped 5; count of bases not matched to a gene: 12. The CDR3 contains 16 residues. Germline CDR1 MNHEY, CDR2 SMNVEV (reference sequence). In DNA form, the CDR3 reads TGTGCCAGTTCCCCCGGGACTAGCGGGATCGGTGAGACCCAGTACTTC. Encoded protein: CASSPGTSGIGETQYF.

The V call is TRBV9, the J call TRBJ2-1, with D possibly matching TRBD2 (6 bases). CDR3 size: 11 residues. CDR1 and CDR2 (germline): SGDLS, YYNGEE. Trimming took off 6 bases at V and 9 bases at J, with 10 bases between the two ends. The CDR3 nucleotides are TGTGCCAGCAAGGGGCGGGGTGAGCAGTTCTTC. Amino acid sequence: CASKGRGEQFF. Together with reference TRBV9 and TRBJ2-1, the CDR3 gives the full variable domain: DSGVTQTPKHLITATGQRVTLRCSPRSGDLSVYWYQQSLDQGLQFLIQYYNGEERAKGNILERFSAQQFPDLHSELNLSSLELGDSALYFCASKGRGEQFFGPGTRLTVL.

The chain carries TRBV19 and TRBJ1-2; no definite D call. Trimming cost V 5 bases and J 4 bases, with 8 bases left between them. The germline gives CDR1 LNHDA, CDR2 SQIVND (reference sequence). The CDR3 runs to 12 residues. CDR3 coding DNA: TGTGCCAGTAGTGTTGAGTCCTATGGCTACACCTTC. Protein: CASSVESYGYTF.

The CDR3 DNA sequence: TGCAGCGTTGCCGGGCCTGCTAACTATGGCTACACCTTC. Residues: CSVAGPANYGYTF. The chain links TRBV29-1 to TRBJ1-2; D uncertain. The CDR3 is made up of 13 amino acids. CDR1 and CDR2 (germline): SQVTM, ANQGSEA. With 4 bases removed from V and 0 bases from J, the gap between germline ends came to 9 bases.

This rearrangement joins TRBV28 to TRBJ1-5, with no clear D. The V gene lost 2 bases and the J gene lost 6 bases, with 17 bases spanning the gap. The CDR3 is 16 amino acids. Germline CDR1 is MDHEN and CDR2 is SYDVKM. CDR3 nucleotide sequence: TGTGCCAGCAGTTTACGTCCTCTCCATGGCGGTCAGCCCCAGCATTTT. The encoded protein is CASSLRPLHGGQPQHF.

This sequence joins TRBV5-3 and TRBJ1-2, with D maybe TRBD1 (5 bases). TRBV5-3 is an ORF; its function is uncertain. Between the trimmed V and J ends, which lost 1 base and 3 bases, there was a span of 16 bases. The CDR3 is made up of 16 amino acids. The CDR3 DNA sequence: TGTGCCAGAAGCTTGTGGCGCACAGGAGAGGACTATGGCTACACCTTC. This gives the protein CARSLWRTGEDYGYTF.

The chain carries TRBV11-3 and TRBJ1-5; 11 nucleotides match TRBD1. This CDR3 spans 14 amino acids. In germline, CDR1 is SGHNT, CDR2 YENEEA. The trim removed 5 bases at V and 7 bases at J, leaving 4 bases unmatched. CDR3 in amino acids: CASSPGTGGQPQHF. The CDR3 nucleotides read TGTGCCAGCAGCCCAGGGACAGGGGGACAGCCCCAGCATTTT.

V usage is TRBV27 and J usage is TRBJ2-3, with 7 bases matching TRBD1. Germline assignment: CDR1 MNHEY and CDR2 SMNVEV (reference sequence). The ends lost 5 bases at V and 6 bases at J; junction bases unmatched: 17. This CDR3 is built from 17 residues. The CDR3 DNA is TGTGCCAGCAGTATAGACGGGACAGCCGGCGAGAGGGATACGCAGTATTTT. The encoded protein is CASSIDGTAGERDTQYF.